The entry below describes one T cell receptor (beta chain). The junction does not match germline at one end; this may be a read error. CDR1 is KGHSH and CDR2 is LQKENI in the germline V gene. This CDR3 spans 12 amino acids. This entry belongs to a study of blood T cell repertoires in COVID-19. Study-wide background: The study drew acute and convalescent COVID-19 samples from the United States, Italy and Spain. T cells, B-cell-depleted T cells, or PBMCs provided the cDNA or gDNA that served as material.

Per the study methods: Reference gene primer amplification gave nucleated cell count estimates. The repertoire was sequenced with immunoSEQ multiplex PCR; TCRdb's copy has only in-frame clones and lacks some. V and J calls and clone size are as listed in that table; D and trimming were resolved from the DNA. The table has under 300,000 clones, 86% seen once. The chain links TRBV18 to TRBJ2-1; the D gene is possibly TRBD2 (5 bases). The sequencing input was peripheral blood. The source is a woman in her twenties or thirties with active or convalescent COVID-19. The CDR3 sequence: CASPPVEGEQFF. In nucleotides, the CDR3 is TGTGCCAGCCCACCCGTCGAGGGTGAGCAGTTCTTC.